The present entry profiles one TCR beta chain with its context. Its specificity is not known. Regarding donors, all were healthy bone marrow donors. This specimen comes from a study of cytomegalovirus exposure and HLA in healthy donors. Across the study: Membership in the Caucasian-associated ancestry cluster was found for around four fifths of around 380 genotyped donors.

The study, taken as a whole, reports: Reported results showed that the classifier diagnosed cytomegalovirus status with high specificity and sensitivity. Another analysis was done later, and it associated 16,951 TCR beta sequences with HLA alleles at 0.05 false discovery rate.

Use of 60 Vbeta and 13 Jbeta primers characterized the PCR. TCRdb keeps only in-frame clones here, not all; method: immunoSEQ multiplex PCR. The sample holds 90,000 to 130,000 clones; approximately 78% are singletons and the top ten take 1.3%. Input material: PBMCs. The sequence derives from a woman in her thirties in good health and CMV-seronegative.

CDR3 sequence (DNA): TGTGCCAGCAGGGCGGGAGCAGGCTACGAGCAGTACTTC. It codes for CASRAGAGYEQYF. The rearrangement joins TRBV6-5 to TRBJ2-7; 7 positions match TRBD2. The ends lost 6 bases at V and 3 bases at J; junction bases unmatched: 5. Looked up from germline, CDR1 is MNHEY and CDR2 is SVGAGI. The CDR3 is 13 residues long.